The 9 T cell receptor beta chains listed next were all sequenced from one sample in a study of blood T cell repertoires in COVID-19. Clones were sequenced by immunoSEQ multiplex PCR, and TCRdb holds only the in-frame ones, with some missing. Among some 330,000 clones listed, over 75% were seen once. Sequencing was done on a sample of peripheral blood. Receptors were obtained from a woman between 50 and 59 years old with active or convalescent COVID-19.

The CDR3 is CASSSWGTAQPQHF. The CDR3 bases are TGTGCCAGCAGTTCGTGGGGCACAGCCCAGCCCCAGCATTTT. The V and J genes are TRBV28 and TRBJ1-5, with D tentatively TRBD1 (5 bases). The CDR3 consists of 14 residues. Trimming stripped 4 bases from V and 7 bases from J, with 14 bases between. CDR1 is MDHEN, CDR2 SYDVKM, per germline.

The chain has TRBV30 and TRBJ1-2; tentatively, D is TRBD1 (6 bases). CDR1 and CDR2 (germline): GTSNPN, SVGIG (reference sequence). The CDR3 contains 12 residues. V lost 5 bases and J lost 1, with 8 bases in between. In DNA form, the CDR3 reads TGTGCCTGGGGACAGATTAACTATGGCTACACCTTC. Its translation: CAWGQINYGYTF.

CDR3 sequence: CASSMGQGFNEQYF. CDR3 coding DNA: TGTGCCAGCAGCATGGGACAGGGGTTCAACGAGCAGTACTTC. The J gene is TRBJ2-7, the V gene TRBV7-2; 10 bases fit TRBD1. The CDR3 is 14 residues long. In germline, CDR1 is SGHTA, CDR2 FQGNSA. J gave up 5 bases and V 5 bases, and 6 bases lay outside the gene matches.

The genes are TRBV30 and TRBJ1-6, with 8 bases fitting TRBD1. Germline lookup yields CDR1 GTSNPN and CDR2 SVGIG (reference sequence). V lost 0 bases and J lost 11; bases outside the gene matches: 12. This CDR3 comprises 16 residues. CDR3: CAWSVLETGVGTPLHF. In nucleotides, the CDR3 is TGTGCCTGGAGTGTACTAGAGACAGGGGTAGGGACACCCCTCCACTTT.

This rearrangement joins TRBV29-1 to TRBJ1-1; no firm D call. CDR3 length equals 12 residues. Per the germline V gene, CDR1 is SQVTM and CDR2 is ANQGSEA. V lost 3 bases and J lost 0, with 5 bases in between. The CDR3 reads CSVDRLNTEAFF. CDR3 in DNA: TGCAGCGTTGACAGGTTGAACACTGAAGCTTTCTTT. Complete variable domain (other parts from reference TRBV29-1 and TRBJ1-1): SAVISQKPSRDICQRGTSLTIQCQVDSQVTMMFWYRQQPGQSLTLIATANQGSEATYESGFVIDKFPISRPNLTFSTLTVSNMSPEDSSIYLCSVDRLNTEAFFGQGTRLTVV.

This clone has a single count. The chain links TRBV6-5 to TRBJ1-1, with unresolved D. The length of the CDR3 is 14 residues. The V and J ends lost 2 bases and 5 bases respectively, with 12 bases between them. Germline V gives CDR1 MNHEY, CDR2 SVGAGI. CDR3 protein: CASSYVQGRTEAFF. CDR3 nucleotide sequence: TGTGCCAGCAGTTACGTTCAAGGGAGGACTGAAGCTTTCTTT.

The chain carries TRBV6-5 and TRBJ1-2, with D tentatively TRBD1 (6 bases). The V gene lost 4 bases and the J gene lost 7 bases, with 10 bases spanning the gap. This CDR3 has 12 amino acids. CDR1 MNHEY and CDR2 SVGAGI come from the germline V gene. CDR3 residues: CASSSRQAGYTF. The CDR3 DNA is TGTGCCAGCAGTTCTCGACAGGCTGGCTACACCTTC.

The chain recombines TRBV2 with TRBJ2-1; D not resolved. The CDR3 has 17 amino acids. V dropped 6 bases and J dropped 1 base, with 19 bases sitting between them. In germline, CDR1 is SNHLY, CDR2 FYNNEI. CDR3 in DNA: TGTGCCAGCAGCCTTAAGAGGCCCCCGCTATCCTACAATGAGCAGTTCTTC. It encodes CASSLKRPPLSYNEQFF.

The chain joins TRBV4-3 to TRBJ1-1, with a possible D match to TRBD1 (5 bases). The V gene's germline CDR1 is LGHNA and CDR2 YSLEER. This CDR3 comprises 15 residues. Trimming removed 3 bases at V and 2 bases at J, with 13 bases between. The CDR3 loop is CASSHQGHLNTEAFF. In DNA form, the CDR3 reads TGCGCCAGCAGCCATCAAGGACATTTAAACACTGAAGCTTTCTTT.